The present T cell receptor beta chain was sequenced within a study of CD8 T cells in ankylosing spondylitis. Study observations and caveats: Blood of patients with ankylosing spondylitis appeared to be characterized by a TCR beta motif of several highly homologous variants. According to the report, clones linked to the disease were significantly enriched in matched synovial fluid samples taken from ankylosing spondylitis patients. Disease-linked clones bore a CD8+ phenotype and were relatively rare in peripheral blood.

This clonotype was recorded many times. Its antigen is still unknown. Per the germline V gene, CDR1 is SEHNR and CDR2 is FQNEAQ (reference sequence). Trimming removed 0 bases from V and 4 bases from J, with 16 bases in between. The CDR3 is 17 residues long. Quantitative 5'-RACE with molecular barcodes produced the TCR beta libraries. TCRdb re-analysed the 5' RACE reads in MiXCR, keeping a single row per CDR3 protein. This table holds 500,000 or so distinct CDR3 sequences, approximately 5.3% found once. The chain is built from TRBV7-9 and TRBJ1-3; D is uncertain. This receptor was taken from a male donor with ankylosing spondylitis. The sample taken for sequencing was blood, either unsorted or a sorted T cell fraction (not recorded which). The CDR3: CASSLAVAGPSGNTIYF. Here the CDR3 DNA reads TGTGCCAGCAGCTTAGCGGTGGCAGGCCCATCGGGAAACACCATATATTTT.